Reported below is one T cell receptor (beta chain). This clone is a singleton in its sample. The target of this receptor is not known. Within one base of it there is no much larger clone, and no base qualities were kept. What this sample's time point label stands for: late/post reinfection, 12 to 24 weeks after detection. Sorted cells were sequenced directly ex vivo, without in vitro expansion prior to TCR sequencing. The donors, who were people who inject drugs, were enrolled in the Montreal Acute Hepatitis C Cohort Study (HEPCO) in Canada. As controls, total naive CD8 T cells, sorted as viable CD3+ CD8+ CD45RO-, were obtained from a couple of donors at each of the three reinfection time points. Before sorting, cryopreserved peripheral blood mononuclear cells were thawed and CD8 T cells were purified from those thawed cells. CD8 T cells were enriched by negative selection with the MACS CD8+ T cell Isolation Kit. A BD FACSAria II sorter with FACSDiva software was used for cell sorting, and FlowJo was used for data analysis.

This sample was taken from a study of memory CD8 T cells in hepatitis C reinfection (dated by TCRdb to 2017 to 2019). About the investigation overall: Among the donors, a few cleared two back-to-back HCV infections on their own, whereas two got rid of a primary infection but ended up chronically infected after reinfection. An HCV reinfection was defined as a positive HCV RNA test that came after two negative tests taken at least 60 days apart. Late or post reinfection samples were obtained 12 to 24 weeks after detection of reinfection. The study tracked the TCR beta repertoire of virus-specific CD8 T cells longitudinally across an HCV reinfection episode in five donors. Between the late 2000s and the early 2010s, five reinfection cases that had stored pre-reinfection samples were identified. In the reinfection study, participants with a resolved prior HCV infection were followed up every 3 months. Findings and caveats that apply to the study as a whole: With only 4 or 5 donors, the study could not reach definitive conclusions about public clonotypes linked to secondary clearance.

Library generation was performed with the immunoSEQ multiplex PCR assay. Genomic DNA was pulled from the sorted cells, and the automated high-throughput method of Adaptive Biotechnologies was used to sequence the TCR beta V, D and J regions. A two-step, bias-controlled multiplex PCR was used to amplify CDR3 regions. An Illumina instrument was used to sequence the amplified TCR beta libraries. On the authors' methods: Demultiplexed reads were processed to reduce amplification and sequencing bias, and the IMGT database was used to assign CDR3 sequences to gene families. ImmunoSEQ software version 2.0 was used to analyze repertoire data. Out-of-frame sequences and sequences containing stop codons in the CDR3 were removed from the clonotype lists. Clonotypes below 0.01% frequency were excluded because they corresponded to less than one cell. Richness was computed as observed richness divided by input cell number, and evenness as Shannon entropy divided by log observed richness. To measure repertoire diversity and how similar the repertoire was between time points, Simpson diversity and Morisita-Horn overlap indices were applied. Each clonotype was placed into one of four groups: dominant (>1%), sub-dominant (0.5-0.99%), low abundance (0.1-0.49%) or lowest abundance (<0.1%). The germline index was obtained by subtracting total nucleotide additions from total CDR3 length and then dividing the result by total CDR3 length. What TCRdb holds here is the immuneACCESS table cut down to in-frame rearrangements. Part of the clones is not present; checked against another copy, under half of the missing clones reflect an unresolved V gene, and the others are unexplained. V, J and clone size derive from that table, while D and trimming were established from the DNA sequence. The sample contains approximately 49,000 clones, roughly nine tenths of them found a single time. In total, the top ten clones hold 0.6% to 0.85% of the sample.

The CDR3, from cysteine to phenylalanine, totals 16 residues. Only the CDR3 DNA is retained, 48 bases long and in frame from the first base. Here V drops 4 bases and J drops 5 bases, and the junction holds 11 bases not matched to any gene. Sequences MNHNS (CDR1) and SASEGT (CDR2) are obtained from the germline V gene. Sequencing input: naive CD8+ T cells sorted from blood. The cell subset or site label on this specimen signifies: total naive CD8+CD45RO- T cells. The chain employs TRBV6-1 and TRBJ2-5; the central 9 bases match TRBD1. This clonotype originated in a man younger than 30 with hepatitis C virus infection. The DNA is TGTGCCAGCAGTGGACAGGGGGAGGGGAAAGACGAGACCCAGTACTTC. Translated, this is CASSGQGEGKDETQYF.